One sample yielded the 8 T cell receptor beta chains listed below, sequenced in a study of blood T cell repertoires in COVID-19. Repertoires were generated with immunoSEQ multiplex PCR, while TCRdb's copy carries only in-frame clones and drops some. The sample has over 250,000 clones, around 90% seen once. What was sequenced was PBMCs or T cells enriched from blood (not recorded which). The source is a woman aged 55 to 70 in a cohort exposed to, infected with or recovered from COVID-19 (not recorded which).

The J gene is TRBJ1-2, the V gene TRBV28; TRBD1 aligns across 7 bases. The CDR3 covers 14 residues. V was pared by 5 bases and J by 8 bases, with 11 bases of the junction left unmatched. Per the germline V gene, CDR1 is MDHEN and CDR2 is SYDVKM. CDR3 in amino acids: CASSGGTVRFGYTF. The CDR3 DNA reads TGTGCCAGCAGTGGGGGGACAGTCCGATTCGGCTACACCTTC.

The genes are TRBV24-1 and TRBJ1-3, with no clear D. The CDR3 runs to 15 residues. The germline gives CDR1 KGHDR, CDR2 SFDVKD. V was cut by 3 bases and J by 0 bases, with 8 bases left in between. CDR3 protein: CATSDPNSSGNTIYF. The CDR3 DNA sequence: TGTGCCACCAGTGATCCTAACTCCTCTGGAAACACCATATATTTT.

V is TRBV11-2 and J is TRBJ1-6, with TRBD1 matching over 7 bases. CDR1 and CDR2 (germline): SGHAT, FQNNGV. Unmatched junction bases numbered 11, after V lost 5 bases and J lost 7 bases. The CDR3 consists of 16 residues. The CDR3 spells CASSPRRGTVNSPLHF. CDR3 DNA: TGTGCCAGCAGCCCACGGAGGGGGACAGTGAATTCACCCCTCCACTTT.

The chain is built from TRBV7-3 and TRBJ2-3; 8 bases are shared with TRBD1. CDR1 SGHTA and CDR2 FQGTGA come from the germline V gene. V was pared by 5 bases and J by 4 bases, with 5 bases of the junction left unmatched. The CDR3 runs to 14 residues. As DNA, the CDR3 is TGTGCCAGCAGCGAGACAGGGGTCCCAGATACGCAGTATTTT. Protein product: CASSETGVPDTQYF.

This clone has only one observation. V usage is TRBV9 and J usage is TRBJ2-7, with TRBD1 as a possible D gene (6 bases). The CDR3 length is 15 residues. Germline V gene lookup returns CDR1 SGDLS and CDR2 YYNGEE. The V and J ends lost 0 bases and 6 bases respectively, with 16 bases between them. DNA of the CDR3: TGTGCCAGCAGCGTAGCTCCCGGGACAAGTCTCGAGCAGTACTTC. It is translated as CASSVAPGTSLEQYF.

The DNA for the CDR3 is TGTGCCTGGAGGGGGCACTCTGGAAACACCATATATTTT. Translating gives CAWRGHSGNTIYF. The chain is built from TRBV30 and TRBJ1-3, with D perhaps TRBD1 (5 bases). V gave up 3 bases and J gave up 0 bases, with 6 bases separating them. The CDR3 contains 13 residues. Germline lookup yields CDR1 GTSNPN and CDR2 SVGIG (reference sequence).

The J gene is TRBJ2-7, the V gene TRBV18; 12 bases fit TRBD1. The CDR3 is made up of 14 amino acids. J was trimmed by 7 bases and V by 4 bases; bases with no gene match: 5. The germline V gene encodes CDR1 KGHSH and CDR2 LQKENI. CDR3 coding DNA: TGTGCCAGCTCACAGGGACAGGGGGCCTGGGAGCAGTACTTC. Encoded protein: CASSQGQGAWEQYF.

Comment on this clone: This sample also contains other DNA sequences that code for the same CDR3. This rearrangement joins TRBV30 to TRBJ1-1; maybe TRBD1 (5 bases). The CDR3 extends over 13 amino acids. V dropped 2 bases and J dropped 2 bases, with 9 bases sitting between them. CDR1 is GTSNPN and CDR2 is SVGIG in the germline V gene (reference sequence). The CDR3: CAWSTTGNTEAFF. The CDR3 DNA sequence: TGTGCCTGGAGTACCACAGGTAACACTGAAGCTTTCTTT.